A single sample is the source of the 9 T cell receptor beta chains below, sequenced in a study of OX40 agonist ivuxolimab in advanced cancers. TCRdb's copy holds only in-frame clones and misses some; the assay was immunoSEQ multiplex PCR. The sample records approximately 48,000 clones, about 86% being singletons. Source: CD4+ or CD8+ T cells sorted from blood, taken in a trial of the OX40 agonist ivuxolimab. These receptors all come from an adult with an advanced solid tumor such as melanoma, head and neck, liver or kidney cancer.

This chain uses TRBV5-6 with TRBJ2-3, with D possibly being TRBD2 (7 bases). This CDR3 region has 13 residues. Trimming removed 7 bases at V and 4 bases at J, with 13 bases between. CDR1 and CDR2 (germline): SGHDT, YYEEEE. The CDR3 region has the DNA TGTGCCAGCCTATGGGGGGGCGCAGATACGCAGTATTTT. As protein: CASLWGGADTQYF.

This chain links TRBV6-5 with TRBJ2-2, with D tentatively TRBD2 (6 bases). Per germline, CDR1 MNHEY and CDR2 SVGAGI. The CDR3 is made up of 15 amino acids. V was trimmed by 0 bases and J by 5 bases, leaving 10 bases between them. The CDR3 loop is CASSYSAGGTGELFF. Written as DNA, the CDR3 is TGTGCCAGCAGTTACTCAGCCGGGGGAACCGGGGAGCTGTTTTTT.

The chain has TRBV5-1 and TRBJ1-6, with a tentative D call TRBD1 (6 bases). Germline CDR1 and CDR2: SGHRS and YFSETQ. The CDR3 length is 17 residues. V was clipped by 4 bases and J by 10 bases, with 24 bases between them. Here the CDR3 DNA reads TGCGCCAGCAGCCTACCACTCGAGGGGGAAGTAGGATCACCCCTCCACTTT. As protein: CASSLPLEGEVGSPLHF.

The CDR3 region is CASSSIKSSGVFPPYEQYF. CDR3 in DNA: TGCGCCAGCAGCTCAATTAAGTCTAGCGGAGTCTTCCCTCCTTACGAGCAGTACTTC. This sequence joins TRBV5-1 and TRBJ2-7; 7 bases agree with TRBD2. V lost 3 bases and J lost 4; bases outside the gene matches: 22. This CDR3 is built from 19 residues. CDR1 and CDR2 from the germline V gene are SGHRS and YFSETQ.

The chain employs TRBV6-6 and TRBJ1-6; the D gene is possibly TRBD1 (5 bases). The CDR3 runs to 16 residues. V dropped 4 bases and J dropped 3 bases, with 13 bases sitting between them. Germline CDR1 MNHNY, CDR2 SVGAGI (reference sequence). In DNA form, the CDR3 reads TGTGCCAGCAGTTCAATAGGGGCCATCTATAATTCACCCCTCCACTTT. The encoded protein is CASSSIGAIYNSPLHF.

This sequence joins TRBV27 and TRBJ1-2, with TRBD1 identical over 7 bases. CDR1 MNHEY and CDR2 SMNVEV come from the germline V gene (reference sequence). The V and J ends lost 7 bases and 6 bases, in that order; junction bases with no gene match: 5. The CDR3 has 12 amino acids. This chain's CDR3 is CASKSGGNGYTF. The CDR3 DNA follows: TGTGCCAGCAAATCAGGGGGGAATGGCTACACCTTC.

This clone has a single count. One end of the junction varies from germline; a read error may be responsible. The rearrangement uses TRBV14 and TRBJ2-7; D may be TRBD1 (6 bases). Germline CDR1 and CDR2: SGHDN and FVKESK. This CDR3 has 16 amino acids. As DNA, the CDR3 is TGTGCCAGCAGACAAGATGGGGGCAGAGATCGGAACGAGCAGTACTTC. Translated, it gives CASRQDGGRDRNEQYF.

The CDR3 here is CASSLISGSPPGEQYF. The CDR3 DNA follows: TGCGCCAGCAGCTTGATTAGTGGTAGTCCTCCGGGGGAGCAGTACTTC. The chain joins TRBV5-1 to TRBJ2-7; a possible D gene is TRBD2 (5 bases). V lost 1 base to trimming and J lost 7 bases, with 21 bases between them. CDR3 length: 16 residues. Germline CDR1 SGHRS, CDR2 YFSETQ.

DNA of the CDR3: TGCGCCAGCAGCCAAGATCTTGTAATCGAAAAACTGTTTTTT. It translates to CASSQDLVIEKLFF. V usage is TRBV4-3 and J usage is TRBJ1-4; no firm D call. The germline CDR1 and CDR2 sequences are LGHNA and YSLEER. Trimming left V 0 bases short and J 8 bases short, with 10 bases between. The CDR3 runs to 14 residues.